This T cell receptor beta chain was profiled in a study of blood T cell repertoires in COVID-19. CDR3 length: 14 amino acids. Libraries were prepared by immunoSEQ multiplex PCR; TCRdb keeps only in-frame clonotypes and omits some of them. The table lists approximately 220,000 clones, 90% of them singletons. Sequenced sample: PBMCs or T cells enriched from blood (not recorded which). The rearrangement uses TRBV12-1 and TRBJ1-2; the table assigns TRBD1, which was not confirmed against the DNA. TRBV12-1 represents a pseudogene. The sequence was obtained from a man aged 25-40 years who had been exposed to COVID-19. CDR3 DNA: TGTGCCAGCAGCCAGGGTAGAGGTGGAGATGGCTACACCTTC. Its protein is CASSQGRGGDGYTF.